This T cell receptor beta chain was found in a study of blood T cell repertoires in COVID-19. Turning to the study itself: Material from acute and convalescent COVID-19 was sourced from the United States, Italy and Spain.

Profiling relied on immunoSEQ multiplex PCR, and the TCRdb table lists in-frame clones only, not all of them. The sample yields about 55,000 clones, under 85% seen once. The V and J ends lost 7 bases and 7 bases respectively, with 13 bases between them. The CDR3 is made up of 11 amino acids. Germline V CDR1 and CDR2: SQVTM, ANQGSEA. Sequencing used peripheral blood. The source is a woman aged 55-69 years with acute or convalescent COVID-19. The chain uses TRBV29-1 and TRBJ1-2; tentatively, D is TRBD1 (6 bases). DNA for the CDR3: TGCAGCGCTAAAGAGGGGGGTGGCTACACCTTC. Translated, it gives CSAKEGGGYTF.